These 20 T cell receptor beta chains originate from one sample sequenced in a study of blood T cell repertoires in COVID-19. The data were produced by immunoSEQ multiplex PCR, yet TCRdb's version contains in-frame clones alone and is incomplete. The data hold 120,000 to 150,000 clones, with 82% observed a single time. Sequenced material: peripheral blood. Receptor source: a human donor with acute or convalescent COVID-19. The donor label of this sample is uncertain.

This clone was seen repeatedly, ten times or more. This sequence joins TRBV21-1 and TRBJ1-5; the table's D call TRBD1 went unverified against the DNA. TRBV21-1 is an annotated pseudogene. The CDR3 runs to 20 residues. CDR3 region: CASSPREVGTGHYSNQPQHF. The CDR3 DNA follows: TGTGCCAGCAGCCCCCGAGAGGTCGGGACAGGGCACTATAGCAATCAGCCCCAGCATTTT.

This sequence joins TRBV19 and TRBJ2-1, with TRBD1 matching over 9 bases. CDR3 length equals 15 residues. The trim removed 2 bases at V and 7 bases at J, leaving 6 bases unmatched. The germline V gene encodes CDR1 LNHDA and CDR2 SQIVND (reference sequence). The DNA of the CDR3 is TGTGCCAGTAGTATAAGGCGACAGGGGGGTAATGAGCAGTTCTTC. Translated: CASSIRRQGGNEQFF.

CDR3 bases: TGTGCCAGTAGTATATTCGGGGTTACGTCCTATAATTCACCCCTCCACTTT. Amino acid sequence: CASSIFGVTSYNSPLHF. The chain recombines TRBV19 with TRBJ1-6; no reliable D call. Germline V CDR1 and CDR2: LNHDA, SQIVND (reference sequence). Trimming shortened V by 2 bases and J by 1 base, and 12 bases separated the two germline ends. The CDR3 spans 17 residues.

The chain recombines TRBV30 with TRBJ1-4, with 11 bases fitting TRBD1. The CDR3 consists of 14 residues. Germline loops: CDR1 GTSNPN, CDR2 SVGIG (reference sequence). The ends lost 0 bases at V and 7 bases at J; junction bases unmatched: 1. In nucleotides, the CDR3 is TGTGCCTGGAGTGTAGGGACAGGGGGTGAAAAACTGTTTTTT. Translated, it gives CAWSVGTGGEKLFF.

The chain has TRBV18 and TRBJ1-2; D gene ambiguous. The germline V gene encodes CDR1 KGHSH and CDR2 LQKENI. Trimming removed 3 bases at V and 11 bases at J, with 13 bases between. The CDR3 is made up of 12 amino acids. The CDR3 here is CASSPGDEGYTF. CDR3 sequence (DNA): TGTGCCAGCTCACCGGGAGACGAAGGGTACACCTTC. The full variable domain, its missing parts supplied by reference TRBV18 and TRBJ1-2, is NAGVMQNPRHLVRRRGQEARLRCSPMKGHSHVYWYRQLPEEGLKFMVYLQKENIIDESGMPKERFSAEFPKEGPSILRIQQVVRGDSAAYFCASSPGDEGYTFGSGTRLTVV.

This chain uses TRBV5-1 with TRBJ1-3, with 8 bases matching TRBD1. The junction had 7 bases not matched to a gene; V was cut back by 7 bases and J by 4 bases. The germline gives CDR1 SGHRS, CDR2 YFSETQ. The CDR3 totals 14 residues. CDR3 DNA: TGCGCCAGCGGGGAGGGACAGGAAGGAAACACCATATATTTT. It translates to CASGEGQEGNTIYF.

The chain has TRBV6-1 and TRBJ1-5; D not resolved. Germline CDR1 reads MNHNS; CDR2 reads SASEGT. V was pared by 1 base and J by 11 bases, with 12 bases between. CDR3 length: 13 amino acids. In DNA form, the CDR3 reads TGTGCCAGCAGTGAAGTCGGGTACGGGACCCAGCATTTT. This encodes CASSEVGYGTQHF.

This clone was detected a few times. The chain employs TRBV5-1 and TRBJ2-3; 8 bases are shared with TRBD2. The germline V gene encodes CDR1 SGHRS and CDR2 YFSETQ. The CDR3 contains 14 residues. V trimming: 4 bases; J trimming: 5 bases; junction bases outside the gene matches: 6. CDR3 protein: CASSPDRGGDTQYF. The DNA of the CDR3 is TGCGCCAGCAGCCCCGACCGGGGGGGAGATACGCAGTATTTT.

This rearrangement joins TRBV7-3 to TRBJ2-2; D uncertain. CDR1 is SGHTA and CDR2 is FQGTGA in the germline V gene. The CDR3 is made up of 14 amino acids. Trimming stripped 4 bases from V and 4 bases from J, with 10 bases between. As DNA, the CDR3 is TGTGCCAGCAGCTCCCGACATCCCACCGGGGAGCTGTTTTTT. This gives the protein CASSSRHPTGELFF.

CDR3 loop: CASSQLSGAGGYNEQFF. The CDR3 DNA reads TGCGCCAGCAGCCAATTATCCGGAGCGGGGGGTTACAATGAGCAGTTCTTC. The chain carries TRBV4-3 and TRBJ2-1; 9 positions agree with TRBD2. The CDR3 spans 17 residues. V was clipped by 2 bases and J by 4 bases; unmatched bases: 9. The V gene's germline CDR1 is LGHNA and CDR2 YSLEER.

The J gene is TRBJ2-5, the V gene TRBV9; TRBD1 agrees at 9 bases. J lost 7 bases, V lost 1 base, and 8 bases had no gene match. Germline lookup yields CDR1 SGDLS and CDR2 YYNGEE. The CDR3 has 15 amino acids. This CDR3 is CASSVRTGGLGTQYF. Here the CDR3 DNA reads TGTGCCAGCAGCGTAAGAACAGGGGGCCTAGGGACCCAGTACTTC. The whole variable domain, remainder taken from reference TRBV9 and TRBJ2-5, is DSGVTQTPKHLITATGQRVTLRCSPRSGDLSVYWYQQSLDQGLQFLIQYYNGEERAKGNILERFSAQQFPDLHSELNLSSLELGDSALYFCASSVRTGGLGTQYFGPGTRLLVL.

This clone turned up a few times. DNA of the CDR3: TGTGCCAGCAGCTTGCGAGGGGGCGCGACTGAAGCTTTCTTT. It specifies CASSLRGGATEAFF. V and J are TRBV5-5 and TRBJ1-1; TRBD1 matches at 7 bases. In germline, CDR1 is SGHKS, CDR2 YYEKEE (reference sequence). V was pared by 1 base and J by 5 bases, with 5 bases of the junction left unmatched. The CDR3 contains 14 residues.

J is TRBJ2-3 and V is TRBV11-3, with 10 positions matching TRBD2. The germline V gene encodes CDR1 SGHNT and CDR2 YENEEA. The length of the CDR3 is 15 residues. The V segment lost 5 bases and the J segment 7 bases; nucleotides outside the gene matches: 9. CDR3 sequence (DNA): TGTGCCAGCAGCCGCGGCAGCGGGGGGGCTCATACGCAGTATTTT. This sequence encodes CASSRGSGGAHTQYF.

The rearrangement joins TRBV30 to TRBJ1-5; D remains ambiguous. CDR1 and CDR2 (germline): GTSNPN, SVGIG (reference sequence). This CDR3 is 17 amino acids long. The CDR3 region has the DNA TGTGCGCGGGAGCCGCGTGGAGGAGTCCTCCTCAATCAGCCCCAGCATTTT. Amino acids: CAREPRGGVLLNQPQHF.

The V and J genes are TRBV5-1 and TRBJ1-1; D gene ambiguous. CDR1 is SGHRS and CDR2 is YFSETQ in the germline V gene. Trimming removed 0 bases from V and 4 bases from J, with 13 bases in between. This CDR3 has 15 residues. CDR3 in amino acids: CASSLDVLGSTEAFF. As DNA, the CDR3 is TGCGCCAGCAGCTTGGATGTCCTGGGCAGCACTGAAGCTTTCTTT. Full variable domain (rest looked up from reference TRBV5-1 and TRBJ1-1): KAGVTQTPRYLIKTRGQQVTLSCSPISGHRSVSWYQQTPGQGLQFLFEYFSETQRNKGNFPGRFSGRQFSNSRSEMNVSTLELGDSALYLCASSLDVLGSTEAFFGQGTRLTVV.

J is TRBJ1-1 and V is TRBV6-2 or TRBV6-3; a weak D match, TRBD1 (6 bases). The CDR3 sequence is 15 residues long. Trimming left V 5 bases short and J 7 bases short, with 20 bases between. From germline, CDR1 is MNHEY and CDR2 SVGEGT. CDR3 region: CASSQRRDTKFEAFF. DNA for the CDR3: TGTGCCAGCAGTCAGCGACGGGACACCAAATTTGAAGCTTTCTTT.

The rearrangement joins TRBV6-5 to TRBJ2-7; 11 nucleotides line up with TRBD2. V dropped 6 bases and J dropped 4; count of bases not matched to a gene: 5. Germline CDR1 and CDR2: MNHEY and SVGAGI. This CDR3 comprises 14 residues. CDR3 nucleotide sequence: TGTGCCAGCAGCCCGACTAGCGGGGCGTACGAGCAGTACTTC. It is translated as CASSPTSGAYEQYF.

J is TRBJ1-1 and V is TRBV3-1 (or the pseudogene TRBV3-2), with 7 bases that match TRBD1. Per the germline V gene, CDR1 is LGHDT and CDR2 is YNNKEL (reference sequence). CDR3 length equals 14 residues. Losses at the gene ends were 2 bases for V and 6 bases for J; bases not matched to a gene: 6. CDR3 amino acids: CASSQKQGGAEAFF. DNA of the CDR3: TGTGCCAGCAGCCAAAAGCAAGGGGGCGCTGAAGCTTTCTTT.

This clone was observed a handful of times. The CDR3 DNA is TGCAGCGTTGACCCGGGACAGGGGGTGGCTGGGGCCAACGTCCTGACTTTC. As protein: CSVDPGQGVAGANVLTF. The rearrangement uses TRBV29-1 and TRBJ2-6; TRBD1 agrees at 11 bases. This CDR3 has 17 residues. CDR1 SQVTM and CDR2 ANQGSEA come from the germline V gene. V was clipped by 3 bases and J by 2 bases; unmatched bases: 6.

This clone is a singleton in its sample. The CDR3 region has the DNA TGTGCCAGCAGTGAAGCTACAGGAATTAGCACAGATACGCAGTATTTT. Amino acids: CASSEATGISTDTQYF. V usage is TRBV6-1 and J usage is TRBJ2-3; TRBD1 is a possible D gene (5 bases). The V and J ends lost 0 bases and 0 bases respectively, with 10 bases between them. The germline CDR1 and CDR2 sequences are MNHNS and SASEGT. CDR3 length: 16 amino acids.